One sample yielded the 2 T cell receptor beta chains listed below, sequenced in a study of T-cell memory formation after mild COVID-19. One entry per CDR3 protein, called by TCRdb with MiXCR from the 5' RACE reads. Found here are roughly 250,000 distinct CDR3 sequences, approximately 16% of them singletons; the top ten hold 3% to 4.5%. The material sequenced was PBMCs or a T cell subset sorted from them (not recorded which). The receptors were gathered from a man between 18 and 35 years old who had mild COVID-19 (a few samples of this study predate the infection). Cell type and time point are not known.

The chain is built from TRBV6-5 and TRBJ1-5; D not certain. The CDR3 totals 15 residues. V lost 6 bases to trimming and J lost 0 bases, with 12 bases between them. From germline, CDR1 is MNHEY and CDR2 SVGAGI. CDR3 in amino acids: CASSRVGNSNQPQHF. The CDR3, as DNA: TGTGCCAGCAGCCGCGTGGGGAATAGCAATCAGCCCCAGCATTTT.

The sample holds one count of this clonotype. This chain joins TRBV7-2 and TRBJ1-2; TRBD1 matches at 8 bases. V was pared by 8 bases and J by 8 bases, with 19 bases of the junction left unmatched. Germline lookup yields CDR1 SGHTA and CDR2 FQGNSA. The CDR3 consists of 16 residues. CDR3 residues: CASGSPATGTGIGYTF. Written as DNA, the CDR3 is TGTGCCAGCGGCTCCCCTGCTACCGGGACAGGTATCGGCTACACCTTC. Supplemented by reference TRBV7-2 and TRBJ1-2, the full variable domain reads GAGVSQSPSNKVTEKGKDVELRCDPISGHTALYWYRQSLGQGLEFLIYFQGNSAPDKSGLPSDRFSAERTGGSVSTLTIQRTQQEDSAVYLCASGSPATGTGIGYTFGSGTRLTVV.